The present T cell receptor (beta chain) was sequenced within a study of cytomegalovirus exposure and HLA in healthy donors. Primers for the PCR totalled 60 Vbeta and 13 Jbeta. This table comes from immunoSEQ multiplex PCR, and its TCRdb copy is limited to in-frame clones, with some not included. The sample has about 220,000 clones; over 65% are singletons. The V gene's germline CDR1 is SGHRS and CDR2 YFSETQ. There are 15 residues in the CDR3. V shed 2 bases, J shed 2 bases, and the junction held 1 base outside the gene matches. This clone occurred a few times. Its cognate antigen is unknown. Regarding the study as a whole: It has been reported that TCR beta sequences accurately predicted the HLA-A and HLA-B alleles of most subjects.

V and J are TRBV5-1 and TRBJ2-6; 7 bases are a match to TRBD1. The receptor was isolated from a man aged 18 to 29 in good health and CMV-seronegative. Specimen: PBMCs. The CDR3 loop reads CASSLTGAGANVLTF. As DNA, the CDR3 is TGCGCCAGCAGCTTAACAGGGGCTGGGGCCAACGTCCTGACTTTC.